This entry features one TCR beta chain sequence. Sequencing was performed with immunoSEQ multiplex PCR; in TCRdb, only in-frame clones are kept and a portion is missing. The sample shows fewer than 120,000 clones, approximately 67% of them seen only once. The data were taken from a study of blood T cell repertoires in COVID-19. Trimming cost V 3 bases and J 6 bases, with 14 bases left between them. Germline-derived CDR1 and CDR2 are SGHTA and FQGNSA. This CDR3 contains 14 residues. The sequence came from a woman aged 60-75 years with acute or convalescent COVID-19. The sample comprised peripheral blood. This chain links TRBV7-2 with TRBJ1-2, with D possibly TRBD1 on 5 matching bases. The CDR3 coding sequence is TGTGCCAGCAGCTTGCGGCAGGGAAGGGATGGCTACACCTTC. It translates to CASSLRQGRDGYTF.